The 12 T cell receptor beta chains in this list originate from one sample, sequenced in a study of blood T cell repertoires in COVID-19. Assay used: immunoSEQ multiplex PCR; TCRdb lists only in-frame clones, some missing. The sample carries about 200,000 clones, roughly 90% recorded once. The sequenced sample consisted of peripheral blood. Receptors originate from a man aged 45-65 years with acute or convalescent COVID-19.

The chain combines TRBV21-1 with TRBJ2-7; the table's D gene call, TRBD1, was not cross checked with the DNA. TRBV21-1 is annotated as a pseudogene. This CDR3 is 21 amino acids long. The CDR3 loop is CAPPADNTHNYKTGRIYEQYV. Here the CDR3 DNA reads TGTGCCCCCCCCGCGGATAACACACACAATTATAAAACAGGGCGTATTTACGAGCAGTACGTC.

DNA of the CDR3: TGTGCCAGTAGTACGGGACAGCGTGATTACAATGAGCAGTTCTTC. This encodes CASSTGQRDYNEQFF. The rearrangement links TRBV19 to TRBJ2-1, with 7 bases that match TRBD1. The germline V gene encodes CDR1 LNHDA and CDR2 SQIVND (reference sequence). The trim removed 4 bases at V and 4 bases at J, leaving 7 bases unmatched. CDR3 size: 15 residues.

This chain joins TRBV9 and TRBJ2-2, with 9 bases aligning to TRBD2. The CDR3 covers 17 residues. V was pared by 4 bases and J by 4 bases, with 11 bases of the junction left unmatched. Germline CDR1 SGDLS, CDR2 YYNGEE. CDR3 residues: CASSPRGAGGPTGELFF. CDR3 bases: TGTGCCAGCAGCCCCAGGGGGGCGGGGGGGCCCACCGGGGAGCTGTTTTTT.

The chain uses TRBV18 and TRBJ1-2; possibly TRBD1 for D (6 bases). This CDR3 contains 19 residues. V was trimmed by 3 bases and J by 5 bases, leaving 28 bases between them. The germline CDR1 and CDR2 sequences are KGHSH and LQKENI. The DNA for the CDR3 is TGTGCCAGCTCACCCCCCCCTCACAGGGCCGAAACTTTAGGTTATGGCTACACCTTC. The encoded protein is CASSPPPHRAETLGYGYTF.

This clone was seen just once. The genes are TRBV29-1 and TRBJ1-1; a weak D match, TRBD1 (5 bases). The CDR3 is made up of 12 amino acids. Between the trimmed V and J ends, which lost 7 bases and 0 bases, there was a span of 9 bases. Germline V gene sequence: CDR1 SQVTM, CDR2 ANQGSEA. The CDR3 sequence: CSARGVNTEAFF. The DNA of the CDR3 is TGCAGCGCCCGGGGGGTGAACACTGAAGCTTTCTTT.

The chain recombines TRBV28 with TRBJ2-7; 11 positions agree with TRBD2. Germline V gene lookup returns CDR1 MDHEN and CDR2 SYDVKM. CDR3 size: 15 residues. With 4 bases clipped from V and 3 bases from J, the junction kept 5 bases outside the gene matches. The CDR3 protein is CASSWGTSGSYEQYF. As DNA, the CDR3 is TGTGCCAGCAGTTGGGGGACTAGCGGCAGCTACGAGCAGTACTTC.

A single count supports this clone. This rearrangement joins TRBV7-3 to TRBJ1-2; 7 bases match TRBD1. Per germline, CDR1 SGHTA and CDR2 FQGTGA. V lost 5 bases to trimming and J lost 5 bases; unmatched junction nucleotides: 8. This CDR3 is 14 amino acids long. DNA for the CDR3: TGTGCCAGCAGCCCGACAGGGTCCGAATATGGCTACACCTTC. Residues: CASSPTGSEYGYTF.

The chain employs TRBV27 and TRBJ2-5; D might be TRBD2 (5 bases). V lost 5 bases and J 2 bases, leaving 9 bases between the germline ends. The CDR3 covers 13 residues. Germline V gene sequence: CDR1 MNHEY, CDR2 SMNVEV (reference sequence). The CDR3 region is CASSPGLQETQYF. CDR3 sequence (DNA): TGTGCCAGCAGTCCCGGACTGCAAGAGACCCAGTACTTC.

This clone has only one observation. The gene calls are TRBV6-6 and TRBJ1-5, with a tentative D call TRBD1 (5 bases). Germline V gene sequence: CDR1 MNHNY, CDR2 SVGAGI (reference sequence). V lost 7 bases and J lost 4, with 17 bases in between. This CDR3 has 15 amino acids. CDR3 in amino acids: CASTIRGSGNQPQHF. In DNA, the CDR3 is TGTGCCAGCACCATAAGGGGCTCAGGTAATCAGCCCCAGCATTTT.

This chain links TRBV5-5 with TRBJ1-1; 7 nucleotides match TRBD1. Trimming took 3 bases from V and 3 from J; bases not matched to a gene: 2. Germline V gives CDR1 SGHKS, CDR2 YYEKEE (reference sequence). This CDR3 region has 13 residues. The CDR3: CASSSQGDTEAFF. CDR3 nucleotides: TGTGCCAGCAGCTCGCAGGGGGACACTGAAGCTTTCTTT.

The rearrangement links TRBV7-9 to TRBJ1-4; no reliable D call. Trimming pared 1 base from V and 6 bases from J, leaving 6 bases between. Per germline, CDR1 SEHNR and CDR2 FQNEAQ (reference sequence). The CDR3 covers 13 residues. This CDR3 is CASSLGADEKLFF. The DNA for the CDR3 is TGTGCCAGCAGCTTAGGTGCAGATGAAAAACTGTTTTTT.

The chain links TRBV18 to TRBJ1-5; 12 nucleotides match TRBD1. CDR3 size: 14 residues. V trimming: 3 bases; J trimming: 10 bases; junction bases outside the gene matches: 4. Germline-derived CDR1 and CDR2 are KGHSH and LQKENI. CDR3 residues: CASSPGTGGQPQHF. The CDR3 bases are TGTGCCAGCTCACCGGGGACAGGGGGCCAACCCCAGCATTTT.